This note documents a single TCR beta chain sequence. The antigen remains undetermined. One entry per CDR3 protein results from TCRdb running MiXCR on the PCR reads. This sample carries about 630,000 distinct CDR3 sequences, around 25% of them seen once, and the ten largest clones take around 0.78%. The sorting of naive CD8 T cells used the CD8+CD4-CCR7+CD45RA+ phenotype. This entry comes from a study of molecular identifiers for immune sequencing clone quantification. Study results and limitations: Identical TCR molecules can share a barcode, and this sharing could underestimate highly expanded clone sizes. Whereas clones above 20 RNA copies held under 1% of naive-cell molecules, they held over 97% of effector molecules.

The CDR3 sequence is 14 residues long. The J segment lost 6 bases and the V segment lost 1 base, leaving 1 base of the junction unmatched. Germline loops: CDR1 LNHNV, CDR2 YYDKDF (reference sequence). Sequences were obtained from naive CD8+ T cells from blood, with Jurkat cell RNA spiked in. As for subset: FACS-sorted CD8+CD4-CCR7+CD45RA+ naive T cells. The chain combines TRBV15 with TRBJ2-1, with TRBD1 identical over 9 bases. The source of this sequence is a human donor in good health. Some libraries in this study had Jurkat cell RNA spiked in. The CDR3 spells CATSRGTGVNEQFF. CDR3 sequence (DNA): TGTGCCACCAGCAGAGGGACAGGGGTCAATGAGCAGTTCTTC. Looking up the rest from reference TRBV15 and TRBJ2-1 gives the full variable domain: DAMVIQNPRYQVTQFGKPVTLSCSQTLNHNVMYWYQQKSSQAPKLLFHYYDKDFNNEADTPDNFQSRRPNTSFCFLDIRSPGLGDTAMYLCATSRGTGVNEQFFGPGTRLTVL.